This T cell receptor beta chain was identified in a study of regulatory T cells in long-lasting Graves disease. Findings and limits, study-wide: Patients with persistent disease showed a bias toward TRBV28, TRBJ1-2 and TRBJ2-5.

This clonotype occurred many times. Its specificity is not known. Investigators prepared the TCR beta libraries by applying iRepertoire HTBI primers and Arm-PCR of CDR3 regions. From the multiplex PCR reads, TCRdb called clonotypes with MiXCR, one entry per CDR3 protein. The sample holds 400,000 to 500,000 distinct CDR3 sequences; 12% to 15% are singletons and the top ten take around a sixth. Trimming took off 2 bases at V and 4 bases at J, with 15 bases between the two ends. CDR1 and CDR2 from the germline V gene are SGHRS and YFSETQ. This CDR3 has 15 residues. Described time point: newly diagnosed GD, antithyroid drugs for less than 3 months. With RNA extracted from PBMCs as input, the TCR library was made. A volume of 7 to 9.5 milliliters of peripheral blood was collected in EDTA tubes. The same sample was also used in a study of T cells in Graves' hyperthyroidism and ophthalmopathy.

The sequence came from a woman aged 45-65 years with Graves disease. The source was peripheral blood mononuclear cells (PBMCs), collected at new diagnosis, from a patient treated with antithyroid drugs. The rearrangement joins TRBV5-1 to TRBJ1-1; D might be TRBD1 (6 bases). CDR3 coding DNA: TGCGCCAGCAGCTTCCAAGGACAGACTGGCACTGAAGCTTTCTTT. The encoded protein is CASSFQGQTGTEAFF.